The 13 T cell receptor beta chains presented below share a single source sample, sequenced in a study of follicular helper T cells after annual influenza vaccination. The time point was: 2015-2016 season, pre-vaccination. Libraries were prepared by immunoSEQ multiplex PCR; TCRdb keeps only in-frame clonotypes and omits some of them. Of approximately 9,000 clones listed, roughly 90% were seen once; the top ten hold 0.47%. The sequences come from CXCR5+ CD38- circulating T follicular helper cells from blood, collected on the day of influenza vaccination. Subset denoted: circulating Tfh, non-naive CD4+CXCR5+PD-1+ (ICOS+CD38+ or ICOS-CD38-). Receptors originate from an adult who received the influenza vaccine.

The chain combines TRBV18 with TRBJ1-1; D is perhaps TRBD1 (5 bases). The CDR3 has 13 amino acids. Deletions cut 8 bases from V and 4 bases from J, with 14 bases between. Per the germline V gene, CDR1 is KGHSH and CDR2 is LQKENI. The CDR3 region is CASGVSGITEAFF. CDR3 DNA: TGTGCCAGCGGGGTCTCAGGGATCACTGAAGCTTTCTTT.

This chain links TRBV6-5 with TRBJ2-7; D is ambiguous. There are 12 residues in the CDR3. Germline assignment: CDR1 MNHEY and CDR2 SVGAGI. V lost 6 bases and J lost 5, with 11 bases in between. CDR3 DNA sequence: TGTGCCAGCAGGGCTAGTCTCCACGAGCAGTACTTC. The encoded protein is CASRASLHEQYF.

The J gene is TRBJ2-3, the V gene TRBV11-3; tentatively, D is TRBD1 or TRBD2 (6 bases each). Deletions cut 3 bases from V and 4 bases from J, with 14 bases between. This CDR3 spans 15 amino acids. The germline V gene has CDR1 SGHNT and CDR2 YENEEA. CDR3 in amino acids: CASSLVGGGSDTQYF. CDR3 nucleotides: TGTGCCAGCAGCTTGGTAGGGGGAGGCTCAGATACGCAGTATTTT.

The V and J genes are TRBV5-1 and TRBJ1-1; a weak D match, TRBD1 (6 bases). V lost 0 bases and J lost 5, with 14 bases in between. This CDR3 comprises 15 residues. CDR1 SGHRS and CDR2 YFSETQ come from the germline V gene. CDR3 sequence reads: CASSLELGAGTEAFF. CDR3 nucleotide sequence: TGCGCCAGCAGCTTGGAGCTGGGGGCGGGGACTGAAGCTTTCTTT.

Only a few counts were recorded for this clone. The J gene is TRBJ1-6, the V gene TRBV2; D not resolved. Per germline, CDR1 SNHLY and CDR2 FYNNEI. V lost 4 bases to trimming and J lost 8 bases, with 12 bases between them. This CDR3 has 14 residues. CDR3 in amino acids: CASSVEDGDSPLHF. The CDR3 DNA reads TGTGCCAGCAGTGTAGAGGATGGGGATTCACCCCTCCACTTT.

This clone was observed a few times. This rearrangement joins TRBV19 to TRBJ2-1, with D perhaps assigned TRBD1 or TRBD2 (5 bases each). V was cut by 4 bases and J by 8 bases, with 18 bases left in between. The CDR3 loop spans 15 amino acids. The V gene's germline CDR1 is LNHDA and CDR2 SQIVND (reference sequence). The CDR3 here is CASSTPGRDLDEQFF. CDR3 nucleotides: TGTGCCAGTAGTACCCCGGGACGGGACCTCGATGAGCAGTTCTTC.

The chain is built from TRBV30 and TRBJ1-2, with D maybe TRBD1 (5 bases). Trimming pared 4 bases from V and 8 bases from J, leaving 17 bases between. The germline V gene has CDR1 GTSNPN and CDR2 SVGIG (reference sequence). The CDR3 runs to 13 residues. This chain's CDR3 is CAWKTAQMGGYTF. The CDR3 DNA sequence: TGTGCCTGGAAGACAGCACAGATGGGGGGCTACACCTTC.

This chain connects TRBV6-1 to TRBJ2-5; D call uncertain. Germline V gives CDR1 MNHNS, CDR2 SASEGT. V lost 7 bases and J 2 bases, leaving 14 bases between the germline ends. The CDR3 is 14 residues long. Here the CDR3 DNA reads TGTGCCAGCAAACCTCAGCTGAGTCAAGAGACCCAGTACTTC. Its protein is CASKPQLSQETQYF.

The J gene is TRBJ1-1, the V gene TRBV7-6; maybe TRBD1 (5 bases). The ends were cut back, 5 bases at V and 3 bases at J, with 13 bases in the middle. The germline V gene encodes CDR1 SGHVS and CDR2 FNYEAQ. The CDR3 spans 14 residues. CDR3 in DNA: TGTGCCAGCAGCCCGGAGGGACGCTACACTGAAGCTTTCTTT. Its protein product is CASSPEGRYTEAFF.

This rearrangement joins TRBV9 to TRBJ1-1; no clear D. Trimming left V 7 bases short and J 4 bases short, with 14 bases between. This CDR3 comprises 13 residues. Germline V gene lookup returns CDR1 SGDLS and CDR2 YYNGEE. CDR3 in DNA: TGTGCCAGCGGTACTCTCGAACCCACTGAAGCTTTCTTT. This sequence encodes CASGTLEPTEAFF.

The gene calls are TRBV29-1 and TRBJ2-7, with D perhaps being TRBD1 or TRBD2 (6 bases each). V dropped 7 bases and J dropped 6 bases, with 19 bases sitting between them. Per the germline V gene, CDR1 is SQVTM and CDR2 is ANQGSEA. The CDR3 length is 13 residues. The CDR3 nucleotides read TGCAGCGCTTACACAGGGACTGGCAGCGAGCAGTACTTC. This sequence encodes CSAYTGTGSEQYF.

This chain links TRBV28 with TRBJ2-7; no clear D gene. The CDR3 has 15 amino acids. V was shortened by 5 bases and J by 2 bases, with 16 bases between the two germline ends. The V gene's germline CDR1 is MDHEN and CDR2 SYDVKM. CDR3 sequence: CASSTPGPGAYEQYF. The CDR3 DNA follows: TGTGCCAGCAGTACTCCCGGCCCGGGCGCCTACGAGCAGTACTTC.

CDR3: CASTSRWGTYGYTF. CDR3 coding DNA: TGTGCCAGCACATCTCGCTGGGGGACCTATGGCTACACCTTC. The chain links TRBV9 to TRBJ1-2; the D gene is possibly TRBD1 (5 bases). There are 14 residues in the CDR3. Trimming took 6 bases from V and 4 from J, leaving 16 bases between them. CDR1 is SGDLS, CDR2 YYNGEE, per germline. The complete variable domain, with remaining parts taken from reference TRBV9 and TRBJ1-2, reads DSGVTQTPKHLITATGQRVTLRCSPRSGDLSVYWYQQSLDQGLQFLIQYYNGEERAKGNILERFSAQQFPDLHSELNLSSLELGDSALYFCASTSRWGTYGYTFGSGTRLTVV.